The next 9 T cell receptor beta chains were all read from a single sample in a study of response to subunit inactivated influenza vaccine. TCRdb re-derived calls from the RT-PCR reads in MiXCR, one entry per CDR3 protein. The data hold some 640,000 distinct CDR3 sequences, with around 14% observed a single time. The sample was PBMCs from blood, taken 14 to 15 days before vaccination. The receptors derive from a man between 50 and 59 years old who received an inactivated influenza vaccine.

The sample holds many counts of this clonotype. This chain links TRBV14 with TRBJ2-1; 7 nucleotides match TRBD2. The germline V gene encodes CDR1 SGHDN and CDR2 FVKESK. V lost 1 base to trimming and J lost 0 bases; unmatched junction nucleotides: 6. This CDR3 is built from 17 residues. The CDR3 loop is CASSQGLAVNSYNEQFF. The CDR3 DNA follows: TGTGCCAGCAGCCAAGGGCTAGCGGTTAACTCCTACAATGAGCAGTTCTTC.

This chain joins TRBV28 and TRBJ2-1; 9 bases agree with TRBD2. The CDR3 runs 16 residues. Germline assignment: CDR1 MDHEN and CDR2 SYDVKM. The V gene end was trimmed by 1 base and the J gene end by 7 bases; junction bases not matched to a gene: 8. DNA for the CDR3: TGTGCCAGCAGTTTATATGGGACTAGCCATGGGAATGAGCAGTTCTTC. It yields the protein CASSLYGTSHGNEQFF.

The chain is built from TRBV12-3 or TRBV12-4 and TRBJ1-1; no reliable D call. The CDR3 extends over 12 amino acids. Trimming pared 3 bases from V and 7 bases from J, leaving 9 bases between. In DNA form, the CDR3 reads TGTGCCAGCAGTTTCGACGGGCGTGAAGCTTTCTTT. Its protein product is CASSFDGREAFF.

A few counts support this clonotype. This chain connects TRBV7-2 to TRBJ2-3; D possibly uses TRBD1 or TRBD2 (5 bases each). Germline V gene data show CDR1 as SGHTA and CDR2 as FQGNSA. The CDR3 is 15 residues long. V was trimmed by 3 bases and J by 2 bases, leaving 12 bases between them. DNA of the CDR3: TGTGCCAGCAGCTTCGGTGGGACCGACACAGATACGCAGTATTTT. This encodes CASSFGGTDTDTQYF.

The chain links TRBV18 to TRBJ2-7, with 7 bases that match TRBD1. J was trimmed by 0 bases and V by 3 bases; bases with no gene match: 5. The CDR3 is 15 residues long. Germline V gives CDR1 KGHSH, CDR2 LQKENI. The CDR3 region is CASSPGTVASYEQYF. The CDR3 coding sequence is TGTGCCAGCTCACCCGGGACAGTCGCCTCCTACGAGCAGTACTTC.

This clonotype was counted between two and nine times. The chain employs TRBV7-6 and TRBJ2-1, with D perhaps TRBD2 (6 bases). Per germline, CDR1 SGHVS and CDR2 FNYEAQ. The V and J ends lost 4 bases and 8 bases respectively, with 27 bases between them. This CDR3 is 18 amino acids long. CDR3 coding DNA: TGTGCCAGCAGCTCACTGGGTTCCCTAGGGCGGGATTTTGATGAGCAGTTCTTC. This sequence encodes CASSSLGSLGRDFDEQFF. The variable domain in full, with the rest retrieved from reference TRBV7-6 and TRBJ2-1, is GAGVSQSPRYKVTKRGQDVALRCDPISGHVSLYWYRQALGQGPEFLTYFNYEAQQDKSGLPNDRFSAERPEGSISTLTIQRTEQRDSAMYRCASSSLGSLGRDFDEQFFGPGTRLTVL.

This clonotype appeared a few times. V usage is TRBV11-2 and J usage is TRBJ1-2, with 7 bases identical to TRBD1. Trimming cost V 1 base and J 7 bases; bases outside gene matches: 12. In germline, CDR1 is SGHAT, CDR2 FQNNGV. CDR3 length equals 16 residues. This CDR3 reads CASSLGPGTEGSGYTF. In DNA, the CDR3 is TGTGCCAGCAGCTTAGGGCCTGGGACAGAAGGGTCTGGCTACACCTTC. Variable domain in full (rest from reference TRBV11-2 and TRBJ1-2): EAGVAQSPRYKIIEKRQSVAFWCNPISGHATLYWYQQILGQGPKLLIQFQNNGVVDDSQLPKDRFSAERLKGVDSTLKIQPAKLEDSAVYLCASSLGPGTEGSGYTFGSGTRLTVV.

The V call is TRBV14, the J call TRBJ2-1; 9 bases map to TRBD1. With V trimmed by 4 bases and J by 0 bases, 10 bases remained unmatched. Germline V gene lookup returns CDR1 SGHDN and CDR2 FVKESK. The CDR3 loop spans 18 amino acids. This CDR3 reads CASSPYDRGRDSYNEQFF. The CDR3 DNA reads as TGTGCCAGCAGCCCCTACGACAGGGGGAGGGACTCCTACAATGAGCAGTTCTTC.

This clonotype was seen a handful of times. CDR3 in amino acids: CASTSGTDTQYF. The CDR3 DNA sequence: TGTGCCAGCACCTCGGGCACAGATACGCAGTATTTT. The chain recombines TRBV28 with TRBJ2-3; D not certain. The CDR3 is made up of 12 amino acids. Germline CDR1 reads MDHEN; CDR2 reads SYDVKM. Trimming pared 7 bases from V and 1 base from J, leaving 6 bases between.